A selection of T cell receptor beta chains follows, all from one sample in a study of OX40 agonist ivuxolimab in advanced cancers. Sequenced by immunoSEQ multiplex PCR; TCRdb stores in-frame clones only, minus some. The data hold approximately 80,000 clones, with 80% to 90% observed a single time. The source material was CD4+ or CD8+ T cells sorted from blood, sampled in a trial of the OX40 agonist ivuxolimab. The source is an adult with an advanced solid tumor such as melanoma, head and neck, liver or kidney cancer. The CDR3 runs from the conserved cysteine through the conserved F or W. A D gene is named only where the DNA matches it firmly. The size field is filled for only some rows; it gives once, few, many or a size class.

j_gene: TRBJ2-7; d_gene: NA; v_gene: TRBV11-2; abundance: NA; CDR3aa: CASSSQRGGYEQYF; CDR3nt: TGTGCCAGCAGCTCTCAAAGGGGTGGCTACGAGCAGTACTTC
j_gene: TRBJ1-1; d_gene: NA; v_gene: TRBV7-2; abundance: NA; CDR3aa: CASSFRDTEAFF; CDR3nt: TGTGCCAGCAGCTTTAGGGACACTGAAGCTTTCTTT
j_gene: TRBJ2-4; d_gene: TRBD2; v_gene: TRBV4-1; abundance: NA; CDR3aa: CASSQGLAGGHSKNIQYF; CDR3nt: TGCGCCAGCAGCCAAGGACTAGCGGGGGGGCACTCCAAAAACATTCAGTACTTC
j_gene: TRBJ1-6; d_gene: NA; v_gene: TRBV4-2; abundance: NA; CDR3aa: CASSQEKDSPLHF; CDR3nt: TGTGCCAGCAGCCAAGAAAAGGATTCACCCCTCCACTTT
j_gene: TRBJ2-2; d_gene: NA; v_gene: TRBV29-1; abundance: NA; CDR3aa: CSVLVSAGAGELFF; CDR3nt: TGCAGCGTCCTTGTTAGCGCGGGCGCCGGGGAGCTGTTTTTT
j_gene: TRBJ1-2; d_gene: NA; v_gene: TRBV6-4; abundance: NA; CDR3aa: CASSDSAINYGYTF; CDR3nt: TGTGCCAGCAGTGACTCTGCGATAAACTATGGCTACACCTTC
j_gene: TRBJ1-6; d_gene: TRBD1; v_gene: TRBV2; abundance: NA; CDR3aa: CASTGQGGSPLHF; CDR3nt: TGTGCCAGCACGGGACAGGGAGGGTCACCCCTCCACTTT
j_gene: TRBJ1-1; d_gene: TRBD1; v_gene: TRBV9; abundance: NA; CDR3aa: CASSPAYRGQNTEAFF; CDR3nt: TGTGCCAGCAGCCCTGCCTACAGGGGGCAAAACACTGAAGCTTTCTTT
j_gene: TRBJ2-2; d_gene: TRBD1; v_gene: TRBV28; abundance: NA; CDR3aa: CAITTGGAAAGELFF; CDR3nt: TGTGCCATTACCACAGGGGGCGCCGCGGCCGGGGAGCTGTTTTTT
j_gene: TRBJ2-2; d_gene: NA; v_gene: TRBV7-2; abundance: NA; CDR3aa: CASSFSRVTGELFF; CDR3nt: TGTGCCAGCAGCTTTTCTCGGGTCACCGGGGAGCTGTTTTTT
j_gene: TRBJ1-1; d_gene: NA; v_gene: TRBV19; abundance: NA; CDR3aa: CASSILRQGGSTEAFF; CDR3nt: TGTGCCAGTAGTATTTTGAGGCAGGGAGGTAGCACTGAAGCTTTCTTT
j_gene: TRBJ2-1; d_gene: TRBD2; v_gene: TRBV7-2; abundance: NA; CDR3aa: CASSSTGTSNEQFF; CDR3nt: TGTGCCAGCAGCTCCACAGGGACTAGCAATGAGCAGTTCTTC
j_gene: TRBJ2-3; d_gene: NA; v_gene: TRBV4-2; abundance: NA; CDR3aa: CASSQVKANGDTQYF; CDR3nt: TGTGCCAGCAGCCAAGTTAAAGCGAACGGGGATACGCAGTATTTT
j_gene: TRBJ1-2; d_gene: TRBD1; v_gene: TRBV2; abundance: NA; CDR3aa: CASSQEGARYGYTF; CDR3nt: TGTGCCAGCAGCCAGGAGGGGGCTCGGTATGGCTACACCTTC
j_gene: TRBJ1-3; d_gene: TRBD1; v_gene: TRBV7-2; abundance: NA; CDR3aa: CASSLETGTGNTIYF; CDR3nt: TGTGCCAGCAGCTTAGAGACAGGGACTGGAAACACCATATATTTT
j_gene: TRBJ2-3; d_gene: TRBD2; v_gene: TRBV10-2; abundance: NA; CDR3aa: CASSPTSGADTQYF; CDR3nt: TGCGCCAGCAGCCCGACTAGCGGAGCAGATACGCAGTATTTT
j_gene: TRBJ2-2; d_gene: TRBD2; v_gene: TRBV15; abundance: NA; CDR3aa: CATSRVPGTSGMGELFF; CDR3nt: TGTGCCACCAGCAGAGTTCCCGGGACTAGCGGGATGGGGGAGCTGTTTTTT
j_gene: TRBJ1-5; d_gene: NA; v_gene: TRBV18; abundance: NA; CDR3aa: CASSPRGAGSNQPQHF; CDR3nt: TGTGCCAGCTCACCACGGGGGGCTGGGAGCAATCAGCCCCAGCATTTT
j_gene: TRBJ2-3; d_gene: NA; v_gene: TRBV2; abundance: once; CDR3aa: CASSLGTVGQYF; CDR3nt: TGTGCCAGCAGTCTGGGGACCGTCGGGCAGTATTTT
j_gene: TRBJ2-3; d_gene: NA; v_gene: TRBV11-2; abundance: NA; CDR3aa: CASSLMNTDTQYF; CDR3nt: TGTGCCAGCAGCTTAATGAACACAGATACGCAGTATTTT
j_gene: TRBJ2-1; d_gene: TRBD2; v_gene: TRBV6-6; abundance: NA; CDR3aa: CASRPLGLADYNEQFF; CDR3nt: TGTGCCAGCAGGCCCTTAGGACTAGCAGACTACAATGAGCAGTTCTTC
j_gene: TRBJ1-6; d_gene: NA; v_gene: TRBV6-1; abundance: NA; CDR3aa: CASSDHQGRDSYNSPLHF; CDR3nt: TGTGCCAGCAGTGACCACCAAGGGAGGGACTCCTATAATTCACCCCTCCACTTT
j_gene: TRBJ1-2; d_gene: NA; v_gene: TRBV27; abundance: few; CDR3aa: CASSFRASYGYTF; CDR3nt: TGTGCCAGCAGTTTCAGGGCCTCCTATGGCTACACCTTC
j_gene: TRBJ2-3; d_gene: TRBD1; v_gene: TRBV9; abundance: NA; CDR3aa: CASNPHSTGSRDTQYF; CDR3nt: TGTGCCAGCAACCCTCATTCGACAGGGTCGAGAGATACGCAGTATTTT
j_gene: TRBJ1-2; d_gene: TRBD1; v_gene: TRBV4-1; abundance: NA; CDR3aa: CASSQPGTVKGYTF; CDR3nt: TGCGCCAGCAGCCAACCCGGGACAGTGAAGGGCTACACCTTC
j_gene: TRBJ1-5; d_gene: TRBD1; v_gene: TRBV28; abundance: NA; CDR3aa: CASSLGGGWQPQHF; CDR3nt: TGTGCCAGCAGTTTGGGAGGGGGCTGGCAGCCCCAGCATTTT
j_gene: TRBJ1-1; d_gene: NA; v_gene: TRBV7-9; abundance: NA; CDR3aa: CASSPKERVRTEAFF; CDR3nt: TGTGCCAGCAGCCCAAAAGAGAGGGTAAGGACTGAAGCTTTCTTT
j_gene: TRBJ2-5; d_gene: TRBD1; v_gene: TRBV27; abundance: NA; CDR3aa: CASSPGWTGDFQETQYF; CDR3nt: TGTGCCAGCAGTCCCGGCTGGACAGGGGACTTCCAAGAGACCCAGTACTTC
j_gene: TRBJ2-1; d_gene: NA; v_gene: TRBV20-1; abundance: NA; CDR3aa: CSATAGNEQFF; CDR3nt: TGCAGTGCTACGGCGGGTAATGAGCAGTTCTTC
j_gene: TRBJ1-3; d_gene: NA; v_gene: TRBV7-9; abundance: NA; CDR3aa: CASSLGGIDSGNTIYF; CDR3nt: TGTGCCAGCAGCTTGGGGGGAATCGACTCTGGAAACACCATATATTTT
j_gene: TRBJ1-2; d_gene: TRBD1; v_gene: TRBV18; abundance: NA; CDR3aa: CASSYETGAYGYTF; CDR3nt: TGTGCCAGCTCATATGAGACAGGGGCTTACGGCTACACCTTC
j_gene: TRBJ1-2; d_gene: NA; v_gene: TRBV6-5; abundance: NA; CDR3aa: CASSYSTSGRGYTF; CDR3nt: TGTGCCAGCAGTTACTCGACCTCCGGGAGGGGCTACACCTTC
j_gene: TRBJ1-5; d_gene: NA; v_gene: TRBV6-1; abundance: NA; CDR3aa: CASSEMVGAYSNQPQHF; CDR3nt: TGTGCCAGCAGTGAAATGGTAGGGGCCTATAGCAATCAGCCCCAGCATTTT
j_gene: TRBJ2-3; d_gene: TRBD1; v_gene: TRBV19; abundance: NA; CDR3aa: CASSGTGGRSDTQYF; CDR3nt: TGTGCCAGTAGTGGGACAGGGGGCAGGTCAGATACGCAGTATTTT
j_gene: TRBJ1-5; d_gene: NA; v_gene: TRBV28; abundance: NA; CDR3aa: CASSSNLGNQPQHF; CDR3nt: TGTGCCAGCAGTTCAAACCTCGGCAATCAGCCCCAGCATTTT
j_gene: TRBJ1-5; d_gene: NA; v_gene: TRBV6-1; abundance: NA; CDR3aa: CASSESSDSYQPQHF; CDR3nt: TGTGCCAGCAGTGAATCGTCGGACAGCTATCAGCCCCAGCATTTT
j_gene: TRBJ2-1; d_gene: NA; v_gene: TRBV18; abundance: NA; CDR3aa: CASSPRPARLSSYNEQFF; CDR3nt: TGTGCCAGCTCACCACGCCCTGCGAGGCTCAGCTCCTACAATGAGCAGTTCTTC
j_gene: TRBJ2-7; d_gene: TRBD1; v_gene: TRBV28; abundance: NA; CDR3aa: CASSSGTGVYEQYF; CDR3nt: TGTGCCAGCAGTTCCGGGACAGGGGTCTACGAGCAGTACTTC
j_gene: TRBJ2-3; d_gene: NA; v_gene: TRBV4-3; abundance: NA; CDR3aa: CASSQDLRGGGPDTQYF; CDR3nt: TGCGCCAGCAGCCAAGATCTTAGGGGGGGAGGGCCAGATACGCAGTATTTT
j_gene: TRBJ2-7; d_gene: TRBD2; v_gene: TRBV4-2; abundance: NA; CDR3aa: CASSQDRTSGTTREQYF; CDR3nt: TGTGCCAGCAGCCAAGACCGGACTAGCGGGACAACCCGCGAGCAGTACTTC
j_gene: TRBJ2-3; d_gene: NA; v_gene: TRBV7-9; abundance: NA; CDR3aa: CASSFQGPIDTQYF; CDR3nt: TGTGCCAGCAGCTTCCAAGGGCCGATAGATACGCAGTATTTT
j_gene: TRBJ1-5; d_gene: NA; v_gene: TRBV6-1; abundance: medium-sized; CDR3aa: CASSEGWPQHF; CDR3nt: TGTGCCAGCAGTGAAGGGTGGCCGCAACATTTT
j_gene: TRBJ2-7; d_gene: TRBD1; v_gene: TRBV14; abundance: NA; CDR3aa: CASSRTGGPYEQYF; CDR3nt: TGTGCCAGCAGTCGGACAGGGGGCCCCTACGAGCAGTACTTC
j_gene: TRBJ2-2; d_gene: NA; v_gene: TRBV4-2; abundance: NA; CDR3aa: CASSQESPGASGAGELFF; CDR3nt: TGTGCCAGCAGCCAAGAATCTCCGGGGGCGAGTGGCGCCGGGGAGCTGTTTTTT
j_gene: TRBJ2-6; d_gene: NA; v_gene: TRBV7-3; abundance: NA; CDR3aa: CASSSAGAELSGANVLTF; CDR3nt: TGTGCCAGCAGCTCGGCTGGGGCGGAACTCTCTGGGGCCAACGTCCTGACTTTC
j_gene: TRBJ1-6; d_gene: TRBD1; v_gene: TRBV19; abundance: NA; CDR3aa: CATTTGQGAYSPLHF; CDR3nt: TGTGCCACTACGACCGGACAGGGGGCTTATTCACCCCTCCACTTT
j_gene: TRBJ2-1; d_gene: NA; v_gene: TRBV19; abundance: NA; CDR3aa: CASSIGPNEQFF; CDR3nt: TGTGCCAGTAGTATTGGTCCCAATGAGCAGTTCTTC
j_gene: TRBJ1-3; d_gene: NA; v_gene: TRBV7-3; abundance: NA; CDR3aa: CASSLLPTGSGNTIYF; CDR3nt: TGTGCCAGCAGCTTACTACCTACAGGGTCCGGAAACACCATATATTTT
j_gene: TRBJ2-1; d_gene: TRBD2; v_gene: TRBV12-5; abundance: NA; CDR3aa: CASGLVRPSGRAYNEQFF; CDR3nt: TGTGCTAGTGGTTTGGTACGGCCTAGCGGGAGGGCCTACAATGAGCAGTTCTTC
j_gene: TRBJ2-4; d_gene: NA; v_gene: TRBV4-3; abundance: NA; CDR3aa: CASSQGLGVPNIQYF; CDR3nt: TGCGCCAGCAGCCAAGGTCTCGGGGTCCCCAACATTCAGTACTTC
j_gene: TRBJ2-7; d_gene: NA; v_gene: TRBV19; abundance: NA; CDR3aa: CASSILASATYEQYF; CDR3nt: TGTGCCAGTAGTATCCTGGCCTCGGCCACCTACGAGCAGTACTTC
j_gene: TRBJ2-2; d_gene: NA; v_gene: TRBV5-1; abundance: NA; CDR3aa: CASSLDPGSNTGELFF; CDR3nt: TGCGCCAGCAGCTTGGATCCAGGGTCGAACACCGGGGAGCTGTTTTTT
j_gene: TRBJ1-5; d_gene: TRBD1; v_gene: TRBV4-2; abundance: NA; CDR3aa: CASSRQQAGTGINQPQHF; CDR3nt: TGTGCCAGCAGCCGACAGCAAGCCGGGACAGGGATTAATCAGCCCCAGCATTTT
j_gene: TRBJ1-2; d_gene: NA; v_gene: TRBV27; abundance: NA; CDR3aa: CASSLYPPGARSILRYGYTF; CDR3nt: TGTGCCAGCAGTTTATACCCCCCTGGGGCGCGGAGCATACTTAGATATGGCTACACCTTC